This T cell receptor beta chain was identified during a study of control samples from healthy donors and cancer patients. Clones were sequenced by immunoSEQ multiplex PCR, and TCRdb holds only the in-frame ones, with some missing. The sample yields around 70,000 clones, over 90% seen once. Trimming took 4 bases from V and 1 from J; bases not matched to a gene: 7. From germline, CDR1 is LNHDA and CDR2 SQIVND (reference sequence). The CDR3 has 16 amino acids. Sequencing was performed on blood. The chain couples TRBV19 to TRBJ2-5, with 9 bases aligning to TRBD2. The receptor was derived from a woman aged 25-40 years in good health. The CDR3 nucleotides are TGTGCCAGTAGTAGCGGGGGGGCCGGGGGCCAAGAGACCCAGTACTTC. It yields the protein CASSSGGAGGQETQYF.